Presented here are 31 T cell receptor beta chains from one specimen sequenced in a study of Graves' ophthalmopathy and Graves' hyperthyroidism. The TCR beta CDR3 regions underwent amplification from RNA transcripts. Second-round multiplex PCR came after a first-round RT-PCR that employed HTBI primers. A single record per CDR3 protein comes from TCRdb applying MiXCR to the multiplex PCR reads. The sample lists roughly 610,000 distinct CDR3 sequences; about 20% were seen once. The sample taken for sequencing was peripheral blood. These receptors all stem from a woman aged 18-29 years with stable Graves' hyperthyroidism. Some clones in this sample may be carry-over from other donors' samples.

V gene TRBV2 combines with J gene TRBJ1-1, with a tentative D call TRBD1 (5 bases). Trimming cost V 3 bases and J 1 base, with 15 bases left between them. The germline V gene has CDR1 SNHLY and CDR2 FYNNEI. The CDR3 is made up of 16 amino acids. The CDR3, as DNA: TGTGCCAGCAGTGACCTGGGACTCGGAGGGAACACTGAAGCTTTCTTT. As protein: CASSDLGLGGNTEAFF.

This clonotype occurred many times. The chain is built from TRBV28 and TRBJ1-1, with 10 bases identical to TRBD1. CDR3 length: 14 amino acids. The V and J ends lost 6 bases and 3 bases, in that order; junction bases with no gene match: 4. CDR1 and CDR2 (germline): MDHEN, SYDVKM. In DNA, the CDR3 is TGTGCCAGCAGCGACAGGGGGCGCGACACTGAAGCTTTCTTT. Translated: CASSDRGRDTEAFF.

This clonotype was seen ten or more times. The chain is built from TRBV27 and TRBJ2-5; TRBD2 matches 9 bases. V shed 2 bases and J 5 bases; nucleotides not matched to a gene: 12. Per germline, CDR1 MNHEY and CDR2 SMNVEV (reference sequence). The CDR3 totals 17 residues. Written as DNA, the CDR3 is TGTGCCAGCAGTTTACGTTCCCTGGCGGGGGGGCGGGAGACCCAGTACTTC. It encodes CASSLRSLAGGRETQYF.

Remarks on this clonotype: At one boundary the junction diverges from the germline segment, which might be a read error. The genes are TRBV12-3 or TRBV12-4 and TRBJ2-7; 7 bases are a match to TRBD1. The CDR3 extends over 14 amino acids. The CDR3 region has the DNA TGTTCCAGCAGTTTAAGAGGGGGCGCGTACGAGCAGTACTTC. Its translation is CSSSLRGGAYEQYF.

This clonotype was recorded at least ten times. This chain uses TRBV29-1 with TRBJ2-7; a weak D match, TRBD1 (6 bases). Trimming pared 1 base from V and 5 bases from J, leaving 21 bases between. CDR1 and CDR2 from the germline V gene are SQVTM and ANQGSEA. CDR3 length: 16 amino acids. CDR3 bases: TGCAGCGTTGAAGGAGCCAGGGGTCCTACGGTCGACGAGCAGTACTTC. Translating it yields CSVEGARGPTVDEQYF.

This chain links TRBV6-2 or TRBV6-3 with TRBJ1-2; D call uncertain. The V gene lost 8 bases and the J gene lost 2 bases, with 12 bases spanning the gap. The CDR3 length is 13 residues. Germline V gene lookup returns CDR1 MNHEY and CDR2 SVGEGT. The CDR3 spells CASRAEGNYGYTF. The DNA for the CDR3 is TGTGCCAGCCGGGCGGAGGGAAACTATGGCTACACCTTC.

This clonotype was observed many times. This chain joins TRBV20-1 and TRBJ2-7; 15 bases are shared with TRBD2. Looked up from germline, CDR1 is DFQATT and CDR2 is SNEGSKA (reference sequence). This CDR3 has 19 residues. J gave up 0 bases and V 0 bases, and 9 bases lay outside the gene matches. The CDR3 region is CSARDTGLAGGLSSYEQYF. CDR3 in DNA: TGCAGTGCTAGAGATACAGGACTAGCGGGAGGGTTAAGCTCCTACGAGCAGTACTTC.

This clonotype was counted a few times. The rearrangement links TRBV12-5 to TRBJ2-7, with D perhaps assigned TRBD1 or TRBD2 (6 bases each). The CDR3 has 13 residues. Trimming pared 8 bases from V and 1 base from J, leaving 12 bases between. The V gene's germline CDR1 is LGHNT and CDR2 FRNRAP. The CDR3 DNA follows: TGTGCTAGTTGGGGGGCCCCTTCCTACGAGCAGTACTTC. Its protein is CASWGAPSYEQYF.

Many counts were recorded for this clonotype. The V call is TRBV6-1, the J call TRBJ2-6; unclear D gene. With 8 bases removed from V and 0 bases from J, the gap between germline ends came to 8 bases. CDR1 is MNHNS, CDR2 SASEGT, per germline. The CDR3 spans 14 residues. CDR3 DNA sequence: TGTGCCAGCCGAACACGCTCTGGGGCCAACGTCCTGACTTTC. Amino acids: CASRTRSGANVLTF.

This clonotype showed up many times. The CDR3 is CASRGHVNQPQHF. DNA of the CDR3: TGTGCCAGCAGGGGACACGTCAATCAGCCCCAGCATTTT. This sequence joins TRBV12-3 or TRBV12-4 and TRBJ1-5, with D possibly being TRBD1 (6 bases). V was cut by 6 bases and J by 3 bases, with 9 bases left in between. This CDR3 region has 13 residues.

The chain uses TRBV27 and TRBJ2-7; D gene uncertain. Germline CDR1 reads MNHEY; CDR2 reads SMNVEV (reference sequence). V lost 5 bases and J 2 bases, leaving 10 bases between the germline ends. The CDR3 extends over 13 amino acids. DNA of the CDR3: TGTGCCAGCAGTCAGCGACCGACCTACGAGCAGTACTTC. This sequence encodes CASSQRPTYEQYF.

This clonotype has just a few counts. The chain links TRBV29-1 to TRBJ2-7; TRBD1 agrees at 10 bases. J was trimmed by 7 bases and V by 6 bases; bases with no gene match: 18. The CDR3 is made up of 16 amino acids. Per germline, CDR1 SQVTM and CDR2 ANQGSEA. The CDR3 spells CSVTKGLTGGIGEQYF. The CDR3 region has the DNA TGCAGCGTAACAAAAGGTCTGACAGGGGGCATAGGGGAGCAGTACTTC.

This clonotype appeared many times. This chain connects TRBV27 to TRBJ1-1; TRBD1 agrees at 8 bases. This CDR3 contains 21 residues. V was pared by 3 bases and J by 1 base, with 22 bases of the junction left unmatched. The germline V gene encodes CDR1 MNHEY and CDR2 SMNVEV (reference sequence). The CDR3 DNA sequence: TGTGCCAGCAGTTTGACCGAAGGACAGGGCTACTTTGGCGGAAAGAACACTGAAGCTTTCTTT. This codes for CASSLTEGQGYFGGKNTEAFF.

This clonotype has a count of ten or more. The genes are TRBV6-1 and TRBJ2-7, with TRBD2 matching 7 bases. CDR1 is MNHNS and CDR2 is SASEGT in the germline V gene. The CDR3 has 13 amino acids. J was trimmed by 7 bases and V by 4 bases; bases with no gene match: 7. The CDR3: CASSVAGSGEQYF. For the CDR3, the DNA is TGTGCCAGCAGTGTAGCGGGTTCGGGAGAGCAGTACTTC.

This clonotype came up many times. The CDR3 loop reads CASSKSERPLYGYTF. The DNA of the CDR3 is TGTGCCAGCAGTAAATCGGAAAGACCCCTCTATGGCTACACCTTC. V gene TRBV6-2 or TRBV6-3 combines with J gene TRBJ1-2, with D uncertain. CDR1 is MNHEY and CDR2 is SVGEGT in the germline V gene. V lost 5 bases to trimming and J lost 4 bases, with 17 bases between them. The CDR3 consists of 15 residues.

In its sample, this clonotype was seen many times. This chain uses TRBV19 with TRBJ1-6, with 7 bases lining up with TRBD1. V dropped 5 bases and J dropped 10; count of bases not matched to a gene: 5. Germline CDR1 reads LNHDA; CDR2 reads SQIVND (reference sequence). The CDR3 runs 13 residues. The CDR3: CASSDREGSPLHF. In DNA form, the CDR3 reads TGTGCCAGTAGTGACAGGGAAGGCTCACCCCTCCACTTT.

This clonotype was counted at least ten times. The chain links TRBV20-1 to TRBJ2-6, with D unclear. The CDR3 runs 14 residues. Germline V CDR1 and CDR2: DFQATT, SNEGSKA (reference sequence). Trimming cost V 2 bases and J 0 bases, with 5 bases left between them. Here the CDR3 reads CSARRDSGANVLTF. The DNA of the CDR3 is TGCAGTGCTAGAAGGGACTCTGGGGCCAACGTCCTGACTTTC.

Many counts were recorded for this clonotype. Relative to the germline gene, one junction end is altered; a read error may explain this. V usage is TRBV6-1 and J usage is TRBJ2-7; D is possibly TRBD1 (5 bases). CDR3 length: 15 amino acids. Germline V gene sequence: CDR1 MNHNS, CDR2 SASEGT. The CDR3 reads CASREGASSSYEQYF. Written as DNA, the CDR3 is TGTGCCAGCAGGGAAGGGGCTTCGTCCTCCTACGAGCAGTACTTC.

The chain uses TRBV12-3 or TRBV12-4 and TRBJ1-2; no definite D call. The CDR3 is 18 amino acids. The V end lost 8 bases, the J end lost 11 bases, and 36 bases lay between the germline ends. The CDR3 here is CASRYGGAYVLSGVQYTF. The CDR3 coding sequence is TGTGCCAGCCGCTATGGAGGAGCATATGTTCTCAGCGGGGTTCAATACACCTTC.

This clonotype has more than one count but fewer than ten. Mismatch with germline at one junction end may stem from a read error. The V and J genes are TRBV18 and TRBJ1-1; D is perhaps TRBD1 (5 bases). The germline V gene has CDR1 KGHSH and CDR2 LQKENI. The CDR3 runs to 13 residues. This CDR3 reads CASSRGEDTEAFF. The CDR3 nucleotides read TGTGCCAGCTCACGCGGGGAGGACACCGAAGCTTTCTTT.

This clonotype showed up just once. The gene calls are TRBV16 and TRBJ1-5, with D possibly being TRBD1 (5 bases). V was cut by 4 bases and J by 7 bases, with 17 bases left in between. The CDR3 sequence is 15 residues long. Per germline, CDR1 KGHSY and CDR2 FQNENV. The CDR3 protein is CASSLAPGEEQPQHF. The CDR3, as DNA: TGTGCCAGCAGCCTGGCCCCGGGGGAGGAGCAGCCCCAGCATTTT.

This clonotype appeared a few times. The chain joins TRBV20-1 to TRBJ1-2, with a possible D match to TRBD1 (5 bases). The CDR3 runs 14 residues. Germline loops: CDR1 DFQATT, CDR2 SNEGSKA (reference sequence). Trimming took off 3 bases at V and 4 bases at J, with 15 bases between the two ends. CDR3 nucleotides: TGCAGTGCTAGGCCGGGACCCACGGCCTATGGCTACACCTTC. Its translation: CSARPGPTAYGYTF.

This clonotype was seen many times. V is TRBV19 and J is TRBJ1-6; a possible D gene is TRBD1 (6 bases). CDR3 length: 12 amino acids. The ends were cut back, 8 bases at V and 4 bases at J, with 6 bases in the middle. The germline V gene encodes CDR1 LNHDA and CDR2 SQIVND (reference sequence). In DNA form, the CDR3 reads TGTGCCAGTGGACAGTATAATTCACCCCTCCACTTT. Translating it yields CASGQYNSPLHF.

This chain uses TRBV6-5 with TRBJ2-4, with 7 bases identical to TRBD2. After removal of 0 bases from V and 0 bases from J, the junction contained 2 bases not matched to a gene. Per germline, CDR1 MNHEY and CDR2 SVGAGI. The CDR3 is made up of 16 amino acids. The CDR3, as DNA: TGTGCCAGCAGTTACTCCGCTAGCGGAGCCAAAAACATTCAGTACTTC. Its translation is CASSYSASGAKNIQYF.

In this sample, this clonotype turned up many times. V gene TRBV13 combines with J gene TRBJ1-2; D gene unclear. The V gene's germline CDR1 is PRHDT and CDR2 FYEKMQ (reference sequence). This CDR3 is 16 amino acids long. V gave up 1 base and J gave up 2 bases, with 14 bases separating them. CDR3 loop: CASSLEGQKGNYGYTF. The CDR3, as DNA: TGTGCCAGCAGCTTAGAAGGGCAGAAGGGCAACTATGGCTACACCTTC.

This clonotype was counted at least ten times. The V gene is TRBV7-9, the J gene TRBJ1-2; possibly TRBD1 for D (6 bases). This CDR3 spans 14 amino acids. From germline, CDR1 is SEHNR and CDR2 FQNEAQ (reference sequence). Trimming removed 3 bases from V and 4 bases from J, with 12 bases in between. For the CDR3, the DNA is TGTGCCAGCAGCTTGCGGACAGCAACCTATGGCTACACCTTC. It translates to CASSLRTATYGYTF.

This clonotype was detected only once. This chain uses TRBV2 with TRBJ1-5; no clear D gene. CDR1 and CDR2 from the germline V gene are SNHLY and FYNNEI. The CDR3 has 16 amino acids. Between the trimmed V and J ends, which lost 2 bases and 1 base, there was a span of 12 bases. The CDR3 spells CASSERYIRSNQPQHF. The DNA for the CDR3 is TGTGCCAGCAGTGAAAGGTACATTCGGAGCAATCAGCCCCAGCATTTT.

This clonotype was picked up many times. This chain uses TRBV12-5 with TRBJ2-7; 9 bases agree with TRBD1. CDR1 is LGHNT and CDR2 is FRNRAP in the germline V gene. Trimming took 1 base from V and 4 from J; bases not matched to a gene: 17. There are 19 residues in the CDR3. The CDR3 is CASGLDGTGYSPSFYEQYF. The CDR3 DNA reads as TGTGCTAGTGGTTTGGACGGGACAGGGTACTCTCCATCATTTTACGAGCAGTACTTC.

This clonotype has only a few counts. The chain combines TRBV3-1 with TRBJ2-7, with D maybe TRBD2 (6 bases). CDR3 size: 16 residues. Trimming stripped 4 bases from V and 6 bases from J, with 22 bases between. Germline loops: CDR1 LGHDT, CDR2 YNNKEL (reference sequence). The CDR3 protein is CASSPSRGSSSGEQYF. The CDR3 DNA is TGTGCCAGCAGCCCAAGCCGGGGGAGCAGTTCGGGCGAGCAGTACTTC.

This clonotype was found many times. The chain uses TRBV5-1 and TRBJ2-7; TRBD1 aligns across 9 bases. The germline V gene encodes CDR1 SGHRS and CDR2 YFSETQ. V shed 1 base, J shed 3 bases, and the junction held 8 bases outside the gene matches. This CDR3 is built from 16 residues. This chain's CDR3 is CASSLRGTGRLYEQYF. The CDR3 DNA reads TGCGCCAGCAGCTTGCGTGGGACAGGGAGGCTCTACGAGCAGTACTTC.

The V call is TRBV29-1, the J call TRBJ1-2; 8 bases are shared with TRBD1. V shed 7 bases and J 6 bases; nucleotides not matched to a gene: 10. CDR1 and CDR2 (germline): SQVTM, ANQGSEA. This CDR3 is 13 amino acids long. CDR3 DNA: TGCAGCGGTGCCACAGGGGGAAGGAATGGCTACACCTTC. Residues: CSGATGGRNGYTF.